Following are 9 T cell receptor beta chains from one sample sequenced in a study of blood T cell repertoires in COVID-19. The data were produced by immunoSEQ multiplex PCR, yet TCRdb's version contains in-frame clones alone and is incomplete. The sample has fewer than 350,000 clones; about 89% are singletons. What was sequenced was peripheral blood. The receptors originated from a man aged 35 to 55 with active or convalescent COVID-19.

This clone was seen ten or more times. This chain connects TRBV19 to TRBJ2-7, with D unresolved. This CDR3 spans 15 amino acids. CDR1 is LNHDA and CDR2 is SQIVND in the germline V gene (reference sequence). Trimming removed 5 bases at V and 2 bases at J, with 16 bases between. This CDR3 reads CASSPTGYTPYEQYF. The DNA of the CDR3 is TGTGCCAGTAGTCCCACGGGTTACACCCCCTACGAGCAGTACTTC.

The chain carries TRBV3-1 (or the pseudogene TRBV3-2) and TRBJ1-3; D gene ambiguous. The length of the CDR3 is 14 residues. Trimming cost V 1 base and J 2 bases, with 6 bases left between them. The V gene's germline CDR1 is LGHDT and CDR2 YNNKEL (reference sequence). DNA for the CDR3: TGTGCCAGCAGCCAAGGGGCAGCTGGAAACACCATATATTTT. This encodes CASSQGAAGNTIYF.

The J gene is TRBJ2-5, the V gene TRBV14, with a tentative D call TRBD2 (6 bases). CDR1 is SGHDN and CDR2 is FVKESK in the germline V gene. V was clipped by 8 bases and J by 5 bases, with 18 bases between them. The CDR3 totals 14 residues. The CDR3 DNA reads TGTGCCAGCTCCCGGGGGACCAACCTGGAGACCCAGTACTTC. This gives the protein CASSRGTNLETQYF.

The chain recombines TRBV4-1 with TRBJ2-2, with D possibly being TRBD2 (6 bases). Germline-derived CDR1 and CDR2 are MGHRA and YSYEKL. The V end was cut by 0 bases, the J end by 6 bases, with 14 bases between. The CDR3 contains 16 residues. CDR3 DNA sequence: TGCGCCAGCAGCCAAGAACCGGGAGTGCGATCCGGGGAGCTGTTTTTT. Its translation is CASSQEPGVRSGELFF.

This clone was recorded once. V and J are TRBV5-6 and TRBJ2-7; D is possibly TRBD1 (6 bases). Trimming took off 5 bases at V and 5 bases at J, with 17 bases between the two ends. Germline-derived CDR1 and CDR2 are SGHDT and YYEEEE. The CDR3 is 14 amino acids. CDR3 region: CASSSTGGKDEQYF. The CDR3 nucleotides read TGTGCCAGCAGTTCGACAGGAGGTAAGGACGAGCAGTACTTC.

CDR3 bases: TGTGCCAGCAGCGCCAGTCTGACTAGCGGGAGCCATGAGCAGTTCTTC. Its protein is CASSASLTSGSHEQFF. This chain connects TRBV9 to TRBJ2-1; 12 nucleotides line up with TRBD2. This CDR3 has 16 amino acids. Trimming cost V 3 bases and J 8 bases; bases outside gene matches: 9. Germline loops: CDR1 SGDLS, CDR2 YYNGEE. Looking up the rest from reference TRBV9 and TRBJ2-1 gives the full variable domain: DSGVTQTPKHLITATGQRVTLRCSPRSGDLSVYWYQQSLDQGLQFLIQYYNGEERAKGNILERFSAQQFPDLHSELNLSSLELGDSALYFCASSASLTSGSHEQFFGPGTRLTVL.

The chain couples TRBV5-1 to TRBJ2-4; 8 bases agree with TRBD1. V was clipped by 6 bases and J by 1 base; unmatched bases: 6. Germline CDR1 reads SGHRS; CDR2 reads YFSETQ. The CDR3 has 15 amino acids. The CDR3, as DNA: TGCGCCAGCACCGGACAGGGAAGCGCCAAAAACATTCAGTACTTC. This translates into CASTGQGSAKNIQYF.

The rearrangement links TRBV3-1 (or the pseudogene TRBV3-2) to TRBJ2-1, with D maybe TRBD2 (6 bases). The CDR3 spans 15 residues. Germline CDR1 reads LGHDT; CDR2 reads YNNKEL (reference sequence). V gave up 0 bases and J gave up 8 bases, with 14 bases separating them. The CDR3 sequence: CASSQDGTSSHEQFF. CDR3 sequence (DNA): TGTGCCAGCAGCCAAGATGGGACTTCTTCGCATGAGCAGTTCTTC.

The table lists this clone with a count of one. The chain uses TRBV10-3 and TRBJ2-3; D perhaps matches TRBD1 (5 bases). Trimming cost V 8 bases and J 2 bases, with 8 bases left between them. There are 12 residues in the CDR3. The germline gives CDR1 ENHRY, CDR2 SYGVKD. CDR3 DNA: TGTGCCATCGGGGCAAACACAGATACGCAGTATTTT. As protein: CAIGANTDTQYF.